A single T cell receptor beta chain is shown here with its context. The antigen remains undetermined. This specimen comes from a study of CD8+ T cells in alopecia areata. cDNA prepared by RNA extraction and subsequent reverse transcription served as the template for sequencing. The data were produced by immunoSEQ multiplex PCR, yet TCRdb's version contains in-frame clones alone and is incomplete. The repertoire has approximately 31,000 clones, about three quarters of them found once; the top ten carry around 19%. V was clipped by 6 bases and J by 6 bases, with 15 bases between them. This CDR3 is built from 13 residues. CDR1 is MNHEY and CDR2 is SMNVEV in the germline V gene (reference sequence). General study results and limits: Unlike in mice, where it was clearer, TCR sharing across patients was less clear, possibly HLA-related. Scalp data also include sequences from resident alphabeta T cells of normal skin. Higher clonality and more expanded CD8+ clones appeared in lesional than normal scalp.

This clonotype originated in a human donor with alopecia areata. The sample was NKG2D-low CD8+ T cells sorted from blood. The chain couples TRBV27 to TRBJ2-7; a weak D match, TRBD2 (5 bases). The CDR3 here is CASRGLATREQYF. The CDR3 DNA reads as TGTGCCAGCAGGGGGTTAGCGACCCGCGAGCAGTACTTC.